The 29 T cell receptor beta chains presented below share a single source sample, sequenced in a study of human T cells and chemical hapten exposure. TCRdb used MiXCR to reprocess the RACE reads, holding one entry per CDR3 protein. Altogether around 380,000 distinct CDR3 sequences are present, approximately 5% being singletons, with the ten largest covering 2% to 2.5%. The time point here: patch test 1, 2 weeks after DPC sensitization. The treatment: therapeutic diphenylcyclopropenone sensitization with weekly scalp DPC. The sequenced sample was whole blood, obtained in connection with sensitization to the hapten diphenylcyclopropenone (DPC). The origin of the receptors is a woman between 50 and 59 years old with alopecia areata. Some clones in this sample may be carry-over from other donors' samples.

This clonotype was detected many times. The gene calls are TRBV18 and TRBJ1-2; D not resolved. The CDR3 has 14 residues. V lost 3 bases, J lost 7 bases, and 15 bases lay in between. Germline assignment: CDR1 KGHSH and CDR2 LQKENI. CDR3 residues: CASSPKPPEGGYTF. In nucleotides, the CDR3 is TGTGCCAGCTCACCGAAGCCCCCCGAAGGTGGCTACACCTTC.

This chain joins TRBV20-1 and TRBJ2-1, with 8 bases fitting TRBD2. The V and J ends lost 0 bases and 6 bases, in that order; junction bases with no gene match: 7. CDR3 size: 15 residues. Germline lookup yields CDR1 DFQATT and CDR2 SNEGSKA (reference sequence). This CDR3 reads CSARDATSGSNEQFF. The CDR3 DNA follows: TGCAGTGCTAGAGATGCCACTAGCGGAAGCAATGAGCAGTTCTTC.

This clonotype was seen at least ten times. V is TRBV29-1 and J is TRBJ1-2; D is possibly TRBD1 (5 bases). Germline CDR1 is SQVTM and CDR2 is ANQGSEA. This CDR3 comprises 12 residues. V was cut by 7 bases and J by 7 bases, with 16 bases left in between. CDR3: CSATTGKTGYTF. DNA for the CDR3: TGCAGCGCTACTACAGGAAAGACTGGCTACACCTTC.

The chain links TRBV2 to TRBJ1-5; D possibly corresponds to TRBD1 (5 bases). Germline V lookup: CDR1 SNHLY, CDR2 FYNNEI. The germline V and J ends were trimmed by 4 bases and 5 bases, with 9 bases remaining between them. The CDR3 sequence is 13 residues long. The CDR3 loop is CASSVTRDQPQHF. CDR3 sequence (DNA): TGTGCCAGCAGTGTAACCAGGGATCAGCCCCAGCATTTT.

This clonotype has just a few counts. The chain combines TRBV2 with TRBJ2-5; D is unclear. The CDR3 is 13 amino acids. CDR1 SNHLY and CDR2 FYNNEI come from the germline V gene. V was clipped by 1 base and J by 5 bases, with 8 bases between them. The CDR3 here is CASSEGEIETQYF. The CDR3 DNA reads as TGTGCCAGCAGTGAAGGGGAAATTGAGACCCAGTACTTC.

This clonotype was counted many times. This sequence joins TRBV12-3 or TRBV12-4 and TRBJ2-3; the D is unclear. The CDR3 length is 12 residues. V was pared by 3 bases and J by 4 bases, with 5 bases between. CDR3 loop: CASSFYPDTQYF. Written as DNA, the CDR3 is TGTGCCAGCAGTTTTTATCCAGATACGCAGTATTTT.

This clonotype was detected ten times or more. This rearrangement joins TRBV6-5 to TRBJ1-2; TRBD1 aligns across 8 bases. With 2 bases clipped from V and 7 bases from J, the junction kept 6 bases outside the gene matches. The CDR3 has 14 residues. Germline CDR1 and CDR2: MNHEY and SVGAGI. DNA for the CDR3: TGTGCCAGCAGTTACGGACAGGGAATTATTGGCTACACCTTC. Protein product: CASSYGQGIIGYTF.

This clonotype was detected ten times or more. V gene TRBV6-5 combines with J gene TRBJ1-1; D unclear. This CDR3 comprises 11 residues. CDR1 MNHEY and CDR2 SVGAGI come from the germline V gene. Between the trimmed V and J ends, which lost 5 bases and 5 bases, there was a span of 6 bases. Here the CDR3 DNA reads TGTGCCAGCAGTCAGAGGACTGAAGCTTTCTTT. Protein: CASSQRTEAFF.

This clonotype was found a few times. The chain carries TRBV5-1 and TRBJ2-3; D call uncertain. The length of the CDR3 is 15 residues. V dropped 0 bases and J dropped 5 bases, with 13 bases sitting between them. CDR1 is SGHRS, CDR2 YFSETQ, per germline. This chain's CDR3 is CASSLGQAYEDTQYF. The CDR3 nucleotides are TGCGCCAGCAGCTTGGGGCAGGCCTACGAAGATACGCAGTATTTT. The variable domain in full, with the rest retrieved from reference TRBV5-1 and TRBJ2-3, is KAGVTQTPRYLIKTRGQQVTLSCSPISGHRSVSWYQQTPGQGLQFLFEYFSETQRNKGNFPGRFSGRQFSNSRSEMNVSTLELGDSALYLCASSLGQAYEDTQYFGPGTRLTVL.

This clonotype was picked up many times. The rearrangement uses TRBV29-1 and TRBJ2-7, with D unresolved. The CDR3 has 12 amino acids. From germline, CDR1 is SQVTM and CDR2 ANQGSEA. The V and J ends lost 4 bases and 5 bases respectively, with 12 bases between them. The CDR3 region is CSVVTWKDEQYF. The CDR3 nucleotides read TGCAGCGTTGTGACATGGAAGGACGAGCAGTACTTC.

This clonotype was observed a few times. This chain uses TRBV20-1 with TRBJ2-1; TRBD2 aligns across 8 bases. Unmatched junction bases numbered 4, after V lost 3 bases and J lost 0 bases. This CDR3 comprises 15 residues. Germline CDR1 reads DFQATT; CDR2 reads SNEGSKA (reference sequence). The CDR3 DNA follows: TGCAGTGCTAGGTGGAGCGGGGGCTCCTACAATGAGCAGTTCTTC. It encodes CSARWSGGSYNEQFF.

The chain uses TRBV12-5 and TRBJ2-2; possibly TRBD2 for D (7 bases). The V end lost 6 bases, the J end lost 2 bases, and 16 bases lay between the germline ends. Germline assignment: CDR1 LGHNT and CDR2 FRNRAP. This CDR3 has 16 residues. The CDR3 loop is CASGLFRGANTGELFF. CDR3 bases: TGTGCTAGTGGCCTTTTCCGGGGGGCAAACACCGGGGAGCTGTTTTTT.

This clonotype was recorded many times. The V call is TRBV9, the J call TRBJ1-6; TRBD1 agrees at 9 bases. J lost 10 bases, V lost 0 bases, and 2 bases had no gene match. The CDR3 has 14 residues. CDR1 is SGDLS and CDR2 is YYNGEE in the germline V gene. The CDR3 DNA reads as TGTGCCAGCAGCGTAGGGGACAGGGACTCACCCCTCCACTTT. This translates into CASSVGDRDSPLHF.

This clonotype showed up just a few times. This chain uses TRBV12-5 with TRBJ2-3, with a tentative D call TRBD1 (6 bases). Germline CDR1 and CDR2: LGHNT and FRNRAP. The CDR3 runs 15 residues. Deletions cut 9 bases from V and 3 bases from J, with 19 bases between. The CDR3 protein is CASKTGEFATDTQYF. The CDR3 DNA reads as TGTGCTAGCAAGACAGGTGAATTTGCGACAGATACGCAGTATTTT. Combining the CDR3 with reference TRBV12-5 and TRBJ2-3 gives the whole variable domain DARVTQTPRHKVTEMGQEVTMRCQPILGHNTVFWYRQTMMQGLELLAYFRNRAPLDDSGMPKDRFSAEMPDATLATLKIQPSEPRDSAVYFCASKTGEFATDTQYFGPGTRLTVL.

This clonotype was observed many times. The chain combines TRBV6-5 with TRBJ1-2, with unresolved D. From germline, CDR1 is MNHEY and CDR2 SVGAGI. V dropped 2 bases and J dropped 2 bases, with 6 bases sitting between them. This CDR3 has 13 amino acids. The CDR3 sequence is CASSYGENYGYTF. CDR3 nucleotide sequence: TGTGCCAGCAGTTACGGAGAAAACTATGGCTACACCTTC.

This clonotype was seen only a few times. The rearrangement uses TRBV12-3 or TRBV12-4 and TRBJ1-3, with 7 bases aligning to TRBD1. The CDR3 spans 15 residues. With V trimmed by 4 bases and J by 0 bases, 3 bases remained unmatched. The CDR3 protein is CASSYGTVSGNTIYF. The CDR3, as DNA: TGTGCCAGCAGTTACGGGACAGTCTCTGGAAACACCATATATTTT.

The J gene is TRBJ2-5, the V gene TRBV29-1; perhaps D is TRBD1 or TRBD2 (5 bases each). The CDR3 is made up of 13 amino acids. Germline V gene data show CDR1 as SQVTM and CDR2 as ANQGSEA. The V and J ends lost 3 bases and 5 bases respectively, with 13 bases between them. The CDR3 reads CSVEGEGEETQYF. The CDR3, as DNA: TGCAGCGTTGAGGGGGAAGGGGAGGAGACCCAGTACTTC.

Only a few counts were recorded for this clonotype. J is TRBJ1-4 and V is TRBV25-1; D ambiguous. The CDR3 loop spans 13 amino acids. The germline gives CDR1 MGHDK, CDR2 SYGVNS. Trimming stripped 5 bases from V and 6 bases from J, with 10 bases between. The CDR3, as DNA: TGTGCCAGCAGTCGGGCGGAACATGAAAAACTGTTTTTT. Its translation: CASSRAEHEKLFF.

The CDR3 reads CASSFRIGSGTGELFF. CDR3 sequence (DNA): TGTGCCAGCAGTTTCCGAATCGGGAGCGGCACCGGGGAGCTGTTTTTT. The chain is built from TRBV12-3 or TRBV12-4 and TRBJ2-2; tentative D call: TRBD2 (6 bases). CDR3 size: 16 residues. Deletions cut 3 bases from V and 4 bases from J, with 15 bases between.

There are a few counts of this clonotype. The rearrangement links TRBV6-5 to TRBJ2-3; no clear D gene. The germline gives CDR1 MNHEY, CDR2 SVGAGI. The CDR3 spans 15 residues. The V gene lost 2 bases and the J gene lost 2 bases, with 11 bases spanning the gap. The CDR3 nucleotides read TGTGCCAGCAGTTACGGGCTCTTCGACACAGATACGCAGTATTTT. Protein product: CASSYGLFDTDTQYF.

In this sample, this clonotype turned up many times. The chain has TRBV2 and TRBJ2-5; D is perhaps TRBD1 (6 bases). The germline V gene encodes CDR1 SNHLY and CDR2 FYNNEI. The ends were cut back, 1 base at V and 0 bases at J, with 12 bases in the middle. This CDR3 spans 16 amino acids. Here the CDR3 DNA reads TGTGCCAGCAGTGAAGAGTCCAGGGGCTACCAAGAGACCCAGTACTTC. Translation: CASSEESRGYQETQYF.

This clonotype was counted at least ten times. The V gene is TRBV7-9, the J gene TRBJ2-3; 11 nucleotides match TRBD2. The V gene end was trimmed by 5 bases and the J gene end by 0 bases; junction bases not matched to a gene: 7. The CDR3 spans 17 residues. Germline CDR1 is SEHNR and CDR2 is FQNEAQ (reference sequence). The CDR3 DNA sequence: TGTGCCAGCAGCCCCCGGGCTAGCGGGGGGAGCACAGATACGCAGTATTTT. Protein sequence: CASSPRASGGSTDTQYF.

This clonotype was observed at least ten times. The chain links TRBV7-3 to TRBJ1-1, with D possibly TRBD1 on 5 matching bases. Per germline, CDR1 SGHTA and CDR2 FQGTGA. V shed 5 bases and J shed 1 base, with 14 bases lying between them. This CDR3 is 15 amino acids long. The CDR3 region is CASSQGGGENTEAFF. The CDR3 nucleotides are TGTGCCAGCAGCCAGGGCGGAGGGGAGAACACTGAAGCTTTCTTT.

This clonotype was counted many times. The chain couples TRBV6-2 or TRBV6-3 to TRBJ2-7; 9 bases match TRBD1. Germline loops: CDR1 MNHEY, CDR2 SVGEGT. V shed 8 bases and J 4 bases; nucleotides not matched to a gene: 9. CDR3 size: 14 residues. As DNA, the CDR3 is TGTGCCAGCTCCTTTGGGGACAGGGATTACGAGCAGTACTTC. Residues: CASSFGDRDYEQYF.

This clonotype was picked up one time. A much larger clone sits a single nucleotide away, making a read error possible. This chain connects TRBV12-3 or TRBV12-4 to TRBJ2-3; 11 bases align to TRBD2. The CDR3 loop spans 14 amino acids. The CDR3 coding sequence is TGTGCCAGCAGATTAGCGGGAGGGCCGAATACGCAGTTTTTT. Its translation: CASRLAGGPNTQFF.

Only a few counts were recorded for this clonotype. V is TRBV6-1 and J is TRBJ1-5, with D perhaps TRBD1 (5 bases). Germline V gives CDR1 MNHNS, CDR2 SASEGT. CDR3 size: 16 residues. Deletions cut 4 bases from V and 7 bases from J, with 20 bases between. The CDR3 DNA reads as TGTGCCAGCAGTGGGGGGGTGGCGGGACTTGGACAGCCCCAGCATTTT. Protein sequence: CASSGGVAGLGQPQHF.

This chain uses TRBV4-1 with TRBJ1-2, with D perhaps TRBD1 (5 bases). From germline, CDR1 is MGHRA and CDR2 YSYEKL. The CDR3 spans 13 residues. Trimming pared 4 bases from V and 4 bases from J, leaving 10 bases between. The CDR3 sequence is CASSLIGVYGYTF. As DNA, the CDR3 is TGCGCCAGCAGCCTGATAGGGGTCTATGGCTACACCTTC.

This clonotype was counted only a few times. The chain recombines TRBV7-7 with TRBJ2-1; the D is unclear. CDR3 size: 12 residues. Looked up from germline, CDR1 is SSHAT and CDR2 is FNYEAQ (reference sequence). The germline V and J ends were trimmed by 5 bases and 8 bases, with 10 bases remaining between them. CDR3 coding DNA: TGTGCCAGCAGCCAAGTCCATGATGAGCAGTTCTTC. Its protein product is CASSQVHDEQFF.

At least ten counts were recorded for this clonotype. The chain uses TRBV7-9 and TRBJ2-4; D is unclear. Germline assignment: CDR1 SEHNR and CDR2 FQNEAQ (reference sequence). CDR3 size: 15 residues. V lost 0 bases and J 1 base, leaving 7 bases between the germline ends. CDR3 residues: CASSLALQAKNIQYF. The DNA of the CDR3 is TGTGCCAGCAGCTTAGCCCTACAGGCCAAAAACATTCAGTACTTC.